Listed below are T cell receptor beta chains from one sample, sequenced in a study of T-cell reconstitution after alpha-beta-depleted transplantation in children. MiXCR, run by TCRdb on the PCR reads, gives a single entry per CDR3 protein. The table records about 110,000 distinct CDR3 sequences, 10% to 13% of them present only once. The starting material was PBMCs from the stem cell graft donor, obtained from the stem cell graft. The source is a human donor who donated a stem cell graft to a child with acute lymphoblastic leukemia. The CDR3 runs from the conserved cysteine through the conserved F or W. D genes are given only for firm matches. Only some rows state a clone size, as once, few, many or a class for expanded clones.

TRBV5-1,TRBJ2-5,many,-,TGCGCCAGCAGCTTACCGATGCAGGGGCTGAAAGAGACCCAGTACTTC,CASSLPMQGLKETQYF
TRBV5-4,TRBJ1-1,-,-,TGTGCCAGCAGCTTAGGTTACAGTTCGAACACTGAAGCTTTCTTT,CASSLGYSSNTEAFF
TRBV29-1,TRBJ2-7,many,-,TGCAGCGTACTCCGGGGGCCTTCCTACGAGCAGTACTTC,CSVLRGPSYEQYF
TRBV21-1,TRBJ2-7,many,-,TGTGCCAGCAGCAAAGTTGGAAGAACCTACGAGCAGTACTTC,CASSKVGRTYEQYF
TRBV29-1,TRBJ2-7,many,TRBD1,TGCAGCGTTGAGTCAGGGGGCACCTACGAGCAGTACTTC,CSVESGGTYEQYF
TRBV10-3,TRBJ2-3,many,-,TGTGCCATCAGTGACCAGTATACGCAGTATTTT,CAISDQYTQYF
TRBV29-1,TRBJ1-2,many,-,TGCAGCGTTTGGGAAGAGCCAGACTATGGCTACACCTTC,CSVWEEPDYGYTF
TRBV7-9,TRBJ2-5,many,-,TGTGCCAGCAGCTTAGGGAGTATGATCCAAGAGACCCAGTACTTC,CASSLGSMIQETQYF
TRBV12-3/TRBV12-4,TRBJ1-5,many,-,TGTGCCAGCAGGCCTGACAGGTTGAATCAGCCCCAGCATTTT,CASRPDRLNQPQHF
TRBV5-1,TRBJ2-6,many,TRBD1,TGCGCCAGCAGCTTAACAGGGGGCGCCTCCTCTGGGGCCAACGTCCTGACTTTC,CASSLTGGASSGANVLTF
TRBV4-3,TRBJ2-5,many,-,TGCGCCAGCAGCCAAGAGAGGCAACTAGGGGAGACCCAGTACTTC,CASSQERQLGETQYF
TRBV12-3/TRBV12-4,TRBJ2-1,-,TRBD2,TGTGCCAGCAGTCCCCCGGCGGGAGGGCCGGGTAATGAGCAGTTCTTC,CASSPPAGGPGNEQFF
TRBV5-1,TRBJ1-1,many,-,TGCGCCAGCAGCCGGGTTTCCGGGGGGAACACTGAAGCTTTCTTT,CASSRVSGGNTEAFF
TRBV7-2,TRBJ2-1,many,-,TGTGCCAGCAGCTTAGGGGCAGCGACCACCTACAATGAGCAGTTCTTC,CASSLGAATTYNEQFF
TRBV12-3/TRBV12-4,TRBJ1-5,many,-,TGTGCCAGCAGTCGCTACGAGGGGGTAGGGAATCAGCCCCAGCATTTT,CASSRYEGVGNQPQHF
TRBV7-9,TRBJ2-1,few,TRBD2,TGTGCCAGCCCGCGGGGGGGTTCCTACAATGAGCAGTTCTTC,CASPRGGSYNEQFF
TRBV14,TRBJ1-1,many,TRBD1,TGTGCCAGCAGCCAAGACTTGGGACAGATGAACACTGAAGCTTTCTTT,CASSQDLGQMNTEAFF
TRBV30,TRBJ2-2,many,TRBD2,TGTGCCTGGAGTCGTGCGGGAGCGGGGGGGCCAAACGGGGAGCTGTTTTTT,CAWSRAGAGGPNGELFF
TRBV7-2,TRBJ1-5,many,-,TGTGCCAGCAGCTTAGGTCTAGCCCAGCATTTT,CASSLGLAQHF
TRBV6-1,TRBJ2-5,many,TRBD2,TGTGCCAGCACGGGGACTAGCGGGAGATTGGGGCAAGAGACCCAGTACTTC,CASTGTSGRLGQETQYF
TRBV20-1,TRBJ1-5,few,TRBD1,TGCAGTGCAAGACAGGGGGCGCATCAGCCCCAGCATTTT,CSARQGAHQPQHF
TRBV2,TRBJ1-4,many,-,TGTGCCAGCAGTTTCACAGGGCTTTTGGAAAAACTGTTTTTT,CASSFTGLLEKLFF